The 3 T cell receptor beta chains below were found in one sample sequenced in a study of T cell changes during pregnancy in multiple sclerosis. Sequencing was performed with immunoSEQ multiplex PCR; in TCRdb, only in-frame clones are kept and a portion is missing. The sample carries more than 55,000 clones, 80% to 95% recorded once. Sequenced here: peripheral blood, sampled after pregnancy. The source is a female donor in good health, enrolled as a control in a pregnancy study.

The genes are TRBV10-3 and TRBJ2-1; 14 bases align to TRBD2. CDR3 size: 16 residues. Per germline, CDR1 ENHRY and CDR2 SYGVKD. V lost 3 bases to trimming and J lost 8 bases; unmatched junction nucleotides: 6. In DNA, the CDR3 is TGTGCCATCAGTGACCCGACTAGCGGGAGGGCCGATGAGCAGTTCTTC. Amino acid sequence: CAISDPTSGRADEQFF.

The chain recombines TRBV6-1 with TRBJ2-5, with D perhaps TRBD1 (6 bases). The V end lost 6 bases, the J end lost 4 bases, and 18 bases lay between the germline ends. This CDR3 region has 15 residues. Germline V CDR1 and CDR2: MNHNS, SASEGT. The CDR3 here is CASRRGQSRGETQYF. The CDR3 DNA reads as TGTGCCAGCAGGCGCGGACAGTCTAGGGGAGAGACCCAGTACTTC.

CDR3 sequence reads: CASSYRSRGMNTEAFF. The CDR3 DNA is TGTGCCAGCAGTTACAGGAGCAGGGGGATGAACACTGAAGCTTTCTTT. The chain employs TRBV6-5 and TRBJ1-1; TRBD1 matches at 7 bases. Germline V gene lookup returns CDR1 MNHEY and CDR2 SVGAGI. This CDR3 has 16 amino acids. V gave up 2 bases and J gave up 0 bases; unmatched junction bases: 6.